This T cell receptor (beta chain) was recovered during a study of CD8+CD57+ T cells in acquired aplastic anemia. CDR3 and TCR beta VDJ profiling relied on genomic DNA as the template. In TCRdb, the reads were re-called with MiXCR into one record per CDR3 protein. In the table there are approximately 190,000 distinct CDR3 sequences, just under 50% of which are singletons. Patients sequenced had flow cytometry evidence of CD8+CD57+ cell expansion. Every patient had severe acquired aplastic anemia. None of the patients had been given any therapy when their blood was sampled. About this clonotype: Antigen unknown.

Findings and caveats of the study: The study identified roughly 29 CD8+ CDR3 sequences shared by patients and controls.

Sample: sorted CD4+, CD8+, or CD8+CD57+ T cells (not recorded which) from PBMCs. This clonotype originated in a human donor with aplastic anemia.

DNA of the CDR3: TGTGCCACGGCGGTACGAAACCCTGGAAACACCATATATTTT. Translated, it gives CATAVRNPGNTIYF. The rearrangement joins TRBV6-1 to TRBJ1-3, with no clear D. V lost 10 bases and J 2 bases, leaving 15 bases between the germline ends. CDR1 and CDR2 (germline): MNHNS, SASEGT. There are 14 residues in the CDR3.